These T cell receptor beta chains were read from a single sample in a study of breast tumors, draining lymph nodes, adjacent tissues. MiXCR, applied by TCRdb to the multiplex PCR reads, yields one record per CDR3 protein. Of 84,000 or so distinct CDR3 sequences listed, more than 25% were seen once; the top ten hold roughly 7.3%. The specimen sequenced was axillary lymph node tissue. These receptors all stem from a female donor with breast cancer. Some clones in this sample may be carry-over from other donors' samples. Each CDR3 is given with its conserved first and last residue. A D gene is named only where the DNA matches it firmly. Only some rows state a clone size, as once, few, many or a class for expanded clones.

j_call clone_size d_call v_call cdr3_aa cdr3_nt
TRBJ2-7 many . TRBV7-2 CASSLVLGGVSEQYF TGTGCCAGCAGCTTAGTACTAGGAGGGGTGAGCGAGCAGTACTTC
TRBJ2-1 . . TRBV7-6 CASSLSASSYNEQLF TGTGCCAGCAGCTTATCAGCTTCCTCCTACAATGAGCAGCTCTTC
TRBJ2-7 many . TRBV20-1 CSARAGTPLTYEQYF TGCAGTGCTAGGGCAGGGACACCCTTAACCTACGAGCAGTACTTC
TRBJ2-5 . . TRBV7-2 CASSLAGAHETQYF TGTGCCAGCAGCTTAGCGGGAGCCCACGAGACCCAGTACTTC
TRBJ1-2 many . TRBV29-1 CSVGVHNYGYTF TGCAGCGTTGGGGTGCATAACTATGGCTACACCTTC
TRBJ2-2 many . TRBV4-3 CASSQLPSTGTGELFF TGCGCCAGCAGCCAATTGCCGAGTACCGGCACCGGGGAGCTGTTTTTT
TRBJ2-2 . . TRBV7-2 CASSLGPQAYEQYLGPGTGELFF TGTGCCAGCAGCTTAGGACCCCAGGCCTACGAGCAGTACCTCGGGCCGGGCACCGGGGAGCTGTTTTTT
TRBJ2-3 many TRBD2 TRBV4-3 CASSQTTSARTDTQYF TGCGCCAGCAGCCAAACCACTAGCGCACGCACAGATACGCAGTATTTT
TRBJ2-3 once TRBD2 TRBV7-2 CASSLEGTSGRAPQYF TGTGCCAGCAGCTTAGAGGGGACTAGCGGGAGGGCCCCGCAGTATTTT
TRBJ2-3 . TRBD2 TRBV7-9 CASSPAGGLADTQYF TGTGCCAGCAGCCCCGCGGGGGGCCTCGCAGATACGCAGTATTTT
TRBJ2-6 few TRBD1 TRBV5-1 CASSILGQGASGANVLTF TGCGCCAGCAGCATACTCGGACAGGGGGCTTCAGGGGCCAACGTCCTGACTTTC
TRBJ2-1 . . TRBV20-1 CSATEMGETPYF TGCAGTGCTACCGAAATGGGAGAGACCCCGTACTTC
TRBJ2-7 many . TRBV6-2/TRBV6-3 CASSYLTGLGSNYEQYF TGTGCCAGCAGTTACCTTACAGGGCTGGGAAGCAACTACGAGCAGTACTTC
TRBJ2-5 many TRBD2 TRBV5-8 CASSPGLAVQETQYF TGTGCCAGCAGCCCTGGACTAGCGGTACAAGAGACCCAGTACTTC
TRBJ1-4 . . TRBV20-1 CSAGASVEKLFF TGCAGTGCTGGCGCGTCGGTTGAAAAACTGTTTTTT
TRBJ2-7 many . TRBV19 CASSTRASSEQYF TGTGCCAGTAGTACCCGAGCTAGCTCGGAGCAGTACTTC
TRBJ1-4 many . TRBV19 CASSPTGRPFNEKLFF TGTGCCAGTAGTCCTACCGGACGGCCCTTTAATGAAAAACTGTTTTTT
TRBJ1-1 few . TRBV30 CAWNGNRVGTEAFF TGTGCCTGGAACGGTAACAGGGTTGGAACTGAAGCTTTCTTT
TRBJ2-7 many . TRBV30 CAWSSDQGSHEQYF TGTGCCTGGAGTTCAGACCAGGGGTCGCACGAGCAGTACTTC
TRBJ1-2 many . TRBV19 CASSITGGLESYTF TGTGCCAGTAGTATCACAGGCGGCCTGGAAAGCTACACCTTC
TRBJ2-1 . . TRBV5-4 CASSLSPKDEQFF TGTGCCAGCAGCCTGTCCCCAAAAGATGAGCAGTTCTTC
TRBJ2-3 many . TRBV20-1 CSAPKRTDTQYF TGCAGTGCTCCGAAACGCACAGATACGCAGTATTTT
TRBJ2-7 many . TRBV20-1 CSARDELLGGGGYEQYF TGCAGTGCTAGAGATGAACTACTGGGCGGAGGCGGCTACGAGCAGTACTTC
TRBJ2-7 . . TRBV7-3 CASSLDKTYEQYF TGTGCCAGCAGTCTCGACAAAACCTACGAGCAGTACTTC
TRBJ1-2 many . TRBV28 CASSLSPGLYGYTF TGTGCCAGCAGTTTATCCCCGGGGCTCTATGGCTACACCTTC
TRBJ2-3 . . TRBV20-1 CSAWRSWRGPDAQYF TGCAGTGCCTGGAGATCATGGCGGGGACCAGATGCGCAGTATTTT
TRBJ2-5 . . TRBV10-3 CAIRDSQETQYF TGTGCCATCAGGGACTCCCAAGAGACCCAGTACTTC
TRBJ2-7 . . TRBV5-6 CASSLPQGGHEQYF TGTGCCAGCAGCTTACCGCAGGGGGGCCACGAGCAGTACTTC
TRBJ1-2 many . TRBV6-6 CASRSDGGYGYTF TGTGCCAGCAGATCGGACGGGGGCTATGGCTACACCTTC
TRBJ2-1 . TRBD2 TRBV9 CASSTGTSGRGYGEQFF TGTGCCAGCAGCACGGGGACTAGCGGGAGGGGTTACGGTGAGCAGTTCTTC
TRBJ2-6 many . TRBV5-5 CASRTGYVAGSGANVLTF TGTGCCAGCAGGACGGGGTACGTCGCGGGCTCTGGGGCCAACGTCCTGACTTTC
TRBJ2-3 . TRBD1 TRBV10-3 CAISELPPGQATDTQYF TGTGCCATCAGTGAGCTACCGCCGGGACAGGCCACAGATACGCAGTATTTT
TRBJ2-7 many . TRBV5-8 CASSKPIIYEQYF TGTGCCAGCAGCAAACCAATTATCTACGAGCAGTACTTC
TRBJ2-3 once . TRBV2 CASSDRGTSTDTQYF TGTGCCAGCAGTGACAGGGGTACTAGCACAGATACGCAGTATTTT
TRBJ2-1 many . TRBV7-9 CASSHPLGEQFF TGTGCCAGCAGCCACCCTTTGGGGGAGCAGTTCTTC
TRBJ2-1 once TRBD2 TRBV9 CASSQALAGGRGNEQFF TGTGCCAGCAGCCAGGCCTTAGCGGGAGGGAGAGGCAATGAGCAGTTCTTC
TRBJ1-2 . TRBD1 TRBV19 CASSTLGQYVNYGYTF TGTGCCAGTAGTACACTGGGACAGTATGTTAACTATGGCTACACCTTC